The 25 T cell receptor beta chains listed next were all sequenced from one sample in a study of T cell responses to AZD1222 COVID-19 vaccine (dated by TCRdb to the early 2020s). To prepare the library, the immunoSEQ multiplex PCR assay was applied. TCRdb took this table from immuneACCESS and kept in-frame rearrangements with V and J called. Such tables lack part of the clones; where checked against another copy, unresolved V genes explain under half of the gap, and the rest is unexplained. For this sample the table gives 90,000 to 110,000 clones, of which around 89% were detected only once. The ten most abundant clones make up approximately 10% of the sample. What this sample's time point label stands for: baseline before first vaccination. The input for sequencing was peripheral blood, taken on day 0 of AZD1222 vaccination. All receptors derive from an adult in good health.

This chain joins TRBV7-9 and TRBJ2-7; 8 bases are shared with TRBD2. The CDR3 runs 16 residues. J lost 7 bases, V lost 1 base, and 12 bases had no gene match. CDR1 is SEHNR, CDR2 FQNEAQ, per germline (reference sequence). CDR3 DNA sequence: TGTGCCAGCAGCTTAGTCGCCAGCGGGAGCTTCGGAGAGCAGTACTTC. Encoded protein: CASSLVASGSFGEQYF.

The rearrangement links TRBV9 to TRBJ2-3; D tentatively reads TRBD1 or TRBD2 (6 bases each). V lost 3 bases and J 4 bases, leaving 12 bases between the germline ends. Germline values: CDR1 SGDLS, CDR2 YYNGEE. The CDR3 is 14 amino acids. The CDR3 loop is CASSAGGTADTQYF. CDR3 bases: TGTGCCAGCAGCGCCGGGGGCACCGCAGATACGCAGTATTTT.

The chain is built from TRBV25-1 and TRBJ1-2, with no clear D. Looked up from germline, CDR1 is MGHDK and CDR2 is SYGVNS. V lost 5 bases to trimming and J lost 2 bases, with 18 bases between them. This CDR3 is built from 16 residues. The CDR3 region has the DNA TGTGCCAGCAGTTTAAGCCGGACCGTGGGGAACTATGGCTACACCTTC. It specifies CASSLSRTVGNYGYTF.

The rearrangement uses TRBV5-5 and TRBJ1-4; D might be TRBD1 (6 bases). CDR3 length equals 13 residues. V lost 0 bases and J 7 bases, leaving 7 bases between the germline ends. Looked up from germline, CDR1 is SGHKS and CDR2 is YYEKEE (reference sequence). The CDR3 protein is CASSLEQGEKLFF. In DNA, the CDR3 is TGTGCCAGCAGCTTGGAACAGGGTGAAAAACTGTTTTTT.

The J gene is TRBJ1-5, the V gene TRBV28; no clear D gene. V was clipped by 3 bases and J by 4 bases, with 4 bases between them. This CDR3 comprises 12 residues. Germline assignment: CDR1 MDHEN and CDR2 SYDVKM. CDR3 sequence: CASSFSNQPQHF. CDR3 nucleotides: TGTGCCAGCAGTTTCTCTAATCAGCCCCAGCATTTT.

The CDR3 loop reads CASSLEASGAQETQYF. The CDR3 DNA reads as TGTGCCAGCAGCTTGGAGGCTAGCGGGGCTCAAGAGACCCAGTACTTC. This chain connects TRBV5-4 to TRBJ2-5; 9 bases align to TRBD2. V dropped 0 bases and J dropped 2; count of bases not matched to a gene: 5. CDR3 length equals 16 residues. CDR1 and CDR2 from the germline V gene are SGHNT and YYREEE (reference sequence).

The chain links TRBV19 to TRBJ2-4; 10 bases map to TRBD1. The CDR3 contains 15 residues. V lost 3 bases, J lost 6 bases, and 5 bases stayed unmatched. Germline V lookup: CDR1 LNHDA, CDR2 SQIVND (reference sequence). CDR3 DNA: TGTGCCAGTAGTATCGGGACAGGGGTAGCAAACATTCAGTACTTC. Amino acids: CASSIGTGVANIQYF.

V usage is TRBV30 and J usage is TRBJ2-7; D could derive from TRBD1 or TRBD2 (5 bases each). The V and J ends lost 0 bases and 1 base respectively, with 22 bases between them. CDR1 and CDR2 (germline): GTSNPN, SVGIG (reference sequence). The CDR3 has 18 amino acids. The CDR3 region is CAWSVPARGRRRSYEQYF. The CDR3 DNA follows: TGTGCCTGGAGTGTACCCGCACGGGGCCGGAGGCGATCCTACGAGCAGTACTTC.

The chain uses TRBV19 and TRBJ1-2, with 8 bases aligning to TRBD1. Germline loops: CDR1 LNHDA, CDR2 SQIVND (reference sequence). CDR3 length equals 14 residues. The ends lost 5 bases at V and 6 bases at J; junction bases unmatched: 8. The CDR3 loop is CASSLTDRVDGYTF. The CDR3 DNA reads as TGTGCCAGTAGTCTAACGGACAGGGTCGATGGCTACACCTTC.

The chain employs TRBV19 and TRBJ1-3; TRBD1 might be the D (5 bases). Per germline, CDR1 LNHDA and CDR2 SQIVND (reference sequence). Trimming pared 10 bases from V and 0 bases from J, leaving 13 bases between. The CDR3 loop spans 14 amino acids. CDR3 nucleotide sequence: TGTGCCACTACACCGGGGGTCTCTGGAAACACCATATATTTT. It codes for CATTPGVSGNTIYF.

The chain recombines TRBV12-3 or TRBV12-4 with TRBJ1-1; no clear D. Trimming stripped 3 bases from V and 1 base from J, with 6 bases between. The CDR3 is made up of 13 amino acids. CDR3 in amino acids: CASSFNQNTEAFF. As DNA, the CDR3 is TGTGCCAGCAGTTTTAACCAGAACACTGAAGCTTTCTTT.

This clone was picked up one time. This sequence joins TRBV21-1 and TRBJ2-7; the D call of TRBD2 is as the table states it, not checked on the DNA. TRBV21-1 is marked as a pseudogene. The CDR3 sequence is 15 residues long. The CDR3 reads CASSYGTSGRYEQYF. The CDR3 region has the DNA TGTGCCAGCAGCTACGGGACTAGCGGTCGCTACGAGCAGTACTTC.

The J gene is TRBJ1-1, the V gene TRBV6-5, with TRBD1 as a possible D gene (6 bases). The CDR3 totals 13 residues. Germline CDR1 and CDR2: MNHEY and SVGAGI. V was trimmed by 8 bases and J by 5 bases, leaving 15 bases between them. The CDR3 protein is CASGQGTRTEAFF. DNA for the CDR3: TGTGCCAGCGGTCAGGGGACCAGAACTGAAGCTTTCTTT.

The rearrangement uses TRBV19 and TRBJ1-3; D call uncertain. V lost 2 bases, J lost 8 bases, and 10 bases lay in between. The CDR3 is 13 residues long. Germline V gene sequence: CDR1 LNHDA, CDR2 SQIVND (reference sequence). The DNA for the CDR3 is TGTGCCAGTAGTATACGGTACCCGGACACCATATATTTT. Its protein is CASSIRYPDTIYF.

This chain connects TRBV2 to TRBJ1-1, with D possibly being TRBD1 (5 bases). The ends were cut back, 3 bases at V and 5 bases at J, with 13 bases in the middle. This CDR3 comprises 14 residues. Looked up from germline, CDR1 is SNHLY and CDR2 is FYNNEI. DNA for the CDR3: TGTGCCAGCAGTGAGGGGGGACGAGGTACTGAAGCTTTCTTT. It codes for CASSEGGRGTEAFF.

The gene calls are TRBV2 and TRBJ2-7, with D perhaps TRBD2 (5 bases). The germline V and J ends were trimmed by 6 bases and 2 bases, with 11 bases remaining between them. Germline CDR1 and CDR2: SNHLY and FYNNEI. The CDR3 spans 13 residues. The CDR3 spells CASRGDRAYEQYF. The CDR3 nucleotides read TGTGCCAGCAGGGGAGACCGAGCCTACGAGCAGTACTTC.

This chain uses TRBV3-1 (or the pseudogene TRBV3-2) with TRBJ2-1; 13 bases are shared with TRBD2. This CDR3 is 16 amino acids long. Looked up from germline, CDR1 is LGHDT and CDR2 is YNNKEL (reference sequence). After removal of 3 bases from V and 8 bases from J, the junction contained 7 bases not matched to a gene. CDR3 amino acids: CASSQGLAGTGDEQFF. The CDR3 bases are TGTGCCAGCAGCCAGGGACTAGCGGGAACTGGGGATGAGCAGTTCTTC.

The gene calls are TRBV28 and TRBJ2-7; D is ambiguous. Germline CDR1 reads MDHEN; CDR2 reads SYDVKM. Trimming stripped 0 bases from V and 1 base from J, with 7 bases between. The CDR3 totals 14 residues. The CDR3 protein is CASSLWSLSYEQYF. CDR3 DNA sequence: TGTGCCAGCAGTTTATGGTCCTTATCCTACGAGCAGTACTTC.

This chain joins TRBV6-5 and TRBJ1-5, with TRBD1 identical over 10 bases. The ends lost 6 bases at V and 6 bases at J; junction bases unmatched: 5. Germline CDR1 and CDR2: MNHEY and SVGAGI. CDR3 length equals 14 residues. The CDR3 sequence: CASRRDRGTQPQHF. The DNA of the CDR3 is TGTGCCAGCAGAAGGGACAGGGGAACTCAGCCCCAGCATTTT.

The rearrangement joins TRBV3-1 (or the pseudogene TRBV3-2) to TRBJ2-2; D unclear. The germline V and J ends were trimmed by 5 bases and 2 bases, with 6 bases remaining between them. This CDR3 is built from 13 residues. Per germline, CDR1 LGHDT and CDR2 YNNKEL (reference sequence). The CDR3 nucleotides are TGTGCCAGCAGCTCCTCTAACACCGGGGAGCTGTTTTTT. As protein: CASSSSNTGELFF.

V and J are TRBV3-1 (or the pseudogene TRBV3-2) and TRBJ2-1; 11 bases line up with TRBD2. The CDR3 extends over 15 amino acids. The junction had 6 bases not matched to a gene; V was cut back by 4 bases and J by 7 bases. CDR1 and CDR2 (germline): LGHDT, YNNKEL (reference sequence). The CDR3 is CASSRGSGRANEQFF. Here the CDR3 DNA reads TGTGCCAGCAGCCGGGGTAGCGGGAGGGCTAATGAGCAGTTCTTC.

The CDR3 is CASIGTGPTGELFF. The DNA for the CDR3 is TGTGCCAGCATAGGGACAGGGCCAACCGGGGAGCTGTTTTTT. The chain combines TRBV7-8 with TRBJ2-2; 9 bases are shared with TRBD1. V shed 7 bases, J shed 5 bases, and the junction held 5 bases outside the gene matches. This CDR3 comprises 14 residues. The germline V gene has CDR1 SGHVS and CDR2 FQNEAQ. Based on the CDR3 plus reference TRBV7-8 and TRBJ2-2, the full variable domain is GAGVSQSPRYKVAKRGQDVALRCDPISGHVSLFWYQQALGQGPEFLTYFQNEAQLDKSGLPSDRFFAERPEGSVSTLKIQRTQQEDSAVYLCASIGTGPTGELFFGEGSRLTVL.

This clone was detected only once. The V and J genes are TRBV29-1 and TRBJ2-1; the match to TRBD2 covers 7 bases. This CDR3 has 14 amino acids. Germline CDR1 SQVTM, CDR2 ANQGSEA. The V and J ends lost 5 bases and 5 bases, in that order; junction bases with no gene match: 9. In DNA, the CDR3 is TGCAGCGTTACGTACCCGGGACTACACAATGAGCAGTTCTTC. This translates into CSVTYPGLHNEQFF.

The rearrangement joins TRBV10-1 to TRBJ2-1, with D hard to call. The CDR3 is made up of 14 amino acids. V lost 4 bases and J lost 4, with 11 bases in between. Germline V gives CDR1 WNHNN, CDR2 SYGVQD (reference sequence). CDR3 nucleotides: TGCGCCAGCAGTGGTTCGGGCCTATACAATGAGCAGTTCTTC. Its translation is CASSGSGLYNEQFF.

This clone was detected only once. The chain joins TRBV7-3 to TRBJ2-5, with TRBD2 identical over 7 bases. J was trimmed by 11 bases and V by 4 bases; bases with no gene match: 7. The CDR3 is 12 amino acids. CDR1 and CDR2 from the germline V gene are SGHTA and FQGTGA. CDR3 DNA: TGTGCCAGCAGCTCTCCTGGGACTACACAGTACTTC. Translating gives CASSSPGTTQYF.